The 10 T cell receptor beta chains listed next were all sequenced from one sample in a study of human CD8 memory T cell subsets. UMI-labeled 5' RACE was the method by which TCR beta libraries were made. From the 5' RACE reads, TCRdb lists one entry per CDR3 protein and no DNA. This sample's clone table lists thousands of distinct CDR3 sequences. The sample taken for sequencing was CD8+ T cells from PBMCs. The receptors originated from a human donor in good health.

The gene calls are TRBV5-1 and TRBJ2-1. The CDR3 runs 15 residues. Germline values: CDR1 SGHRS, CDR2 YFSETQ. The CDR3 region is CASSLDPSSYNEQFF.

The chain joins TRBV20-1 to TRBJ1-6; TCRdb's D call of TRBD1 is untestable without DNA. Germline V lookup: CDR1 DFQATT, CDR2 SNEGSKA (reference sequence). This CDR3 is 14 amino acids long. The CDR3 here is CSANTGGADSPLHF.

Considering frequency, this clonotype is medium-sized. This chain links TRBV28 with TRBJ1-5. Germline V gives CDR1 MDHEN, CDR2 SYDVKM. The CDR3 covers 12 residues. This CDR3 reads CASTLMRGPQHF.

The chain recombines TRBV6-4 with TRBJ2-3; absent DNA, TCRdb's TRBD1 call cannot be checked. The CDR3 loop spans 13 amino acids. The germline CDR1 and CDR2 sequences are MRHNA and SNTAGT. The CDR3 sequence: CASSAGSTDTQYF.

This rearrangement joins TRBV9 to TRBJ2-7. The CDR3 runs to 15 residues. Germline V lookup: CDR1 SGDLS, CDR2 YYNGEE. The CDR3 is CASSVDDGSSYEQYF.

The gene calls are TRBV12-3 or TRBV12-4 and TRBJ2-1. CDR3 length equals 16 residues. The CDR3 is CASSLTLAVFYNEQFF.

The chain recombines TRBV29-1 with TRBJ1-3; without DNA, the TCRdb call of TRBD1 cannot be checked. The CDR3 loop spans 14 amino acids. Germline V gene data show CDR1 as SQVTM and CDR2 as ANQGSEA. CDR3 protein: CSVDLGQGGNTIYF.

The J gene is TRBJ2-1, the V gene TRBV5-1; with no DNA, the TCRdb D assignment of TRBD1 cannot be verified. From germline, CDR1 is SGHRS and CDR2 YFSETQ. This CDR3 region has 15 residues. The CDR3 region is CASSTGTGDINEQFF. Full variable domain (missing parts from reference TRBV5-1 and TRBJ2-1): KAGVTQTPRYLIKTRGQQVTLSCSPISGHRSVSWYQQTPGQGLQFLFEYFSETQRNKGNFPGRFSGRQFSNSRSEMNVSTLELGDSALYLCASSTGTGDINEQFFGPGTRLTVL.

The chain uses TRBV7-2 and TRBJ2-5; without DNA, the TCRdb call of TRBD2 cannot be checked. CDR3 size: 14 residues. Germline loops: CDR1 SGHTA, CDR2 FQGNSA. CDR3 sequence: CASSPEWPQETQYF.

The genes are TRBV20-1 and TRBJ2-1. This CDR3 spans 15 amino acids. CDR1 and CDR2 (germline): DFQATT, SNEGSKA (reference sequence). CDR3 in amino acids: CSASSSQSSYNEQFF.